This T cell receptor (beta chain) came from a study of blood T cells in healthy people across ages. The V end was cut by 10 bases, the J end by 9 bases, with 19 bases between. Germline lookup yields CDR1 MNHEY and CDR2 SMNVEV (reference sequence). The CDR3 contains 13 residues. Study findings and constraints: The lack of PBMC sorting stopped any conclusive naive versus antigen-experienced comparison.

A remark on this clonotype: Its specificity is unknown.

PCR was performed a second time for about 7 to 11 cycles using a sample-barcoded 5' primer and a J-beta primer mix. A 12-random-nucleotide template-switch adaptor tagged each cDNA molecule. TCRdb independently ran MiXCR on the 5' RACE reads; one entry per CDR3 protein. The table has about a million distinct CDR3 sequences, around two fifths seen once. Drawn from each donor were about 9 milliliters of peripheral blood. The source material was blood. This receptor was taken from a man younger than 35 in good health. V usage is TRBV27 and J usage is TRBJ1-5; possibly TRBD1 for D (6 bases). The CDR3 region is CATGEGGSRPQHF. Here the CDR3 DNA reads TGTGCCACTGGAGAGGGGGGAAGTAGGCCCCAGCATTTT.